This T cell receptor (beta chain) was identified during a study of CXCR3-negative and CXCR3-positive naive CD8 T cells. Study-wide results and caveats: Memory, not naive, CXCR3-negative and CXCR3-positive cells differed in TRBV-TRBJ usage. TRB CDR3 properties were used to infer TCR strength, and surface CD5 was comparable between naive subsets. Naive cells positive for CXCR3 carried more hydrophobic TRB CDR3s than CXCR3-negative ones. Diversity ran similarly high across both naive subsets but far lower in memory CD8+ cells.

Remarks on this clonotype: No antigen is known for it.

Via 5' RACE with UMI labels, TRB cDNA libraries were prepared. TCRdb re-called the 5' RACE reads and gives one entry per CDR3 protein, without DNA. The sample spans under 75,000 distinct CDR3 sequences; the ten largest clones claim 0.55% to 0.85%. The naive CD8+ gate required CD45RO-CCR7+CD27+CD95- phenotype. The CDR3 contains 12 residues. Germline loops: CDR1 SQVTM, CDR2 ANQGSEA. The chain recombines TRBV29-1 with TRBJ1-1; the D call from TCRdb, TRBD1, cannot be confirmed without DNA. The receptor was isolated from a human donor in good health. Some clones in this sample may be carry-over from other donors' samples. Sequenced input: naive CXCR3+ CD8+ T cells from blood. Subset noted: CD45RO-CCR7+CD27+CD95- naive CD8+ T cells expressing CXCR3 (TNR3+). CDR3 region: CSVELQAVEAFF.